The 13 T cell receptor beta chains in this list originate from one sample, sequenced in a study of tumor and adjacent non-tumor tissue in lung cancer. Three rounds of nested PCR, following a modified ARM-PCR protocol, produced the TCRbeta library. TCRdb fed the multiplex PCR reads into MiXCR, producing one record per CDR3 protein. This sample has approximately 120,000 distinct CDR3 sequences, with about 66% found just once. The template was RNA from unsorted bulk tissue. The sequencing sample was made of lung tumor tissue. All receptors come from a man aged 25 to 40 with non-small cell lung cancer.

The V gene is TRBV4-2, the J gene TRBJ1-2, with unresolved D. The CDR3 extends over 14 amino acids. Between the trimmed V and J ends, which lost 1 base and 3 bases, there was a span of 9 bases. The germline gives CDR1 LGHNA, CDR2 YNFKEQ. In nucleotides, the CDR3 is TGTGCCAGCAGCCAAGTGAGAGTTGACTATGGCTACACCTTC. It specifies CASSQVRVDYGYTF.

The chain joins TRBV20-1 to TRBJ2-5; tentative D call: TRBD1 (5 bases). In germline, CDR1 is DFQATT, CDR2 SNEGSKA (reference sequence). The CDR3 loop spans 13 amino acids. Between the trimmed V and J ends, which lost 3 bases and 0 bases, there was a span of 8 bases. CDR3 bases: TGCAGTGCTAGGGACAACAACCAAGAGACCCAGTACTTC. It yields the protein CSARDNNQETQYF.

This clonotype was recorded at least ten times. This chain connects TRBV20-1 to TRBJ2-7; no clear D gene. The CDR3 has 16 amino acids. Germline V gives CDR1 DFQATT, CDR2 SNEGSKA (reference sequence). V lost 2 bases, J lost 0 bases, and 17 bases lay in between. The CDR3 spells CSARPPHMGSSYEQYF. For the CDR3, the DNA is TGCAGTGCTAGACCCCCCCACATGGGAAGCTCCTACGAGCAGTACTTC.

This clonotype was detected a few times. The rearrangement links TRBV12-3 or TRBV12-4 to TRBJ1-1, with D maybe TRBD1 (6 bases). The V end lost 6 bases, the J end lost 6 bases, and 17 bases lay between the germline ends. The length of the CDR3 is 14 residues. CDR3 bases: TGTGCCAGCAGACAGGGACACCCTGACGCTGAAGCTTTCTTT. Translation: CASRQGHPDAEAFF.

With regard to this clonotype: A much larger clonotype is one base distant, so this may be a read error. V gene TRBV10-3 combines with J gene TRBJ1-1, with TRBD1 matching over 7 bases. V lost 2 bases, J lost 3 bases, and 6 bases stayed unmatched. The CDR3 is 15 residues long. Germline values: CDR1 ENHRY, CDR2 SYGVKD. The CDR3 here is CAISEEGQRDTEAFF. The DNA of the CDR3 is TGTGCCATCAGTGAGGAGGGACAGAGGGACACTGAAGCTTTCTTT.

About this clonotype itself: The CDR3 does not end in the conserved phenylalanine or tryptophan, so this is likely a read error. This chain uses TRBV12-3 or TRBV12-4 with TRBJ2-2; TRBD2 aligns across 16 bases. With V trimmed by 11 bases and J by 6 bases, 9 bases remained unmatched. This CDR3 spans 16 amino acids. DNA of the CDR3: TGTGCCGGCAATCCAGGGACTAGCGGGGGGGCCGGGGAGCTGTTTATT. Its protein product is CAGNPGTSGGAGELFI.

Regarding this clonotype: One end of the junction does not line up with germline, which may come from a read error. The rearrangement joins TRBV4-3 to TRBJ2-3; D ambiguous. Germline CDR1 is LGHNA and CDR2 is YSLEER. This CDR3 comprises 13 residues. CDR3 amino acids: CASSQDRCDMQYF. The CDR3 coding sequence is TGCGCCAGCAGCCAAGACCGGTGTGATATGCAGTATTTT.

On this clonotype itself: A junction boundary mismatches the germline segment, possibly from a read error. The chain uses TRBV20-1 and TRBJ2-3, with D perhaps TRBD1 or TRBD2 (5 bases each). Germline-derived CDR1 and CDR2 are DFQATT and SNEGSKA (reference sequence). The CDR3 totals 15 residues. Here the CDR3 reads CSARDRWGSTDMQYF. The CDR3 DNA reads TGCAGTGCTAGAGATCGGTGGGGGAGCACAGATATGCAGTATTTT.

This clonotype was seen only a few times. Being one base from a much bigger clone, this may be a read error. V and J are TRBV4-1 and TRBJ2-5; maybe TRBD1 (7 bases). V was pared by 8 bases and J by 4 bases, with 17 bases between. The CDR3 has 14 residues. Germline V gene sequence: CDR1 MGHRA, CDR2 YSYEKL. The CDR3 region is CASRPQGGGETQYF. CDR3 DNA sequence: TGCGCCAGCCGCCCCCAGGGGGGAGGAGAGACCCAGTACTTC.

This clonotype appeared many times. The CDR3 spells CASSYGGAGRAREQFF. The CDR3 nucleotides read TGTGCCAGCAGTTACGGGGGGGCCGGGAGGGCCCGTGAGCAGTTCTTC. V usage is TRBV6-5 and J usage is TRBJ2-1, with TRBD2 matching 8 bases. Trimming at V came to 2 bases and at J to 9 bases, leaving 12 bases not matched to a gene. The CDR3 sequence is 16 residues long. Germline V gene sequence: CDR1 MNHEY, CDR2 SVGAGI.

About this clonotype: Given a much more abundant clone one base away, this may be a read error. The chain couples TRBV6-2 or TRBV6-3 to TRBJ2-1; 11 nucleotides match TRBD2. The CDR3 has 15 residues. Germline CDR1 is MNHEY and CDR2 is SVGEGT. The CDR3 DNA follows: TGTGGCAGCAGCCCAGGTACTAGCGGGAGCAATGAGCAGTTCTTC. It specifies CGSSPGTSGSNEQFF.

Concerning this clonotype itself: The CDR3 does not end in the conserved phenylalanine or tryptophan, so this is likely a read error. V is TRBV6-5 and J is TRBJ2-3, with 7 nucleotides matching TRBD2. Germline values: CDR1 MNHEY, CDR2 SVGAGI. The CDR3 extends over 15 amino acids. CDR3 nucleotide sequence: TGTGCCAACAGTTACTCGGGGGGAGTTATGGATACGCAGTATTTA. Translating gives CANSYSGGVMDTQYL.

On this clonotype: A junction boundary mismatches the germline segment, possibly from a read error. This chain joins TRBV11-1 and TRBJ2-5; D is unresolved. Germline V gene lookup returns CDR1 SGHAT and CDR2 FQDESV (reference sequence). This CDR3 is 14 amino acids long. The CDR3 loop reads CACSFDTCQETQYF. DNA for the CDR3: TGTGCCTGCAGCTTCGACACGTGCCAAGAAACCCAGTACTTC. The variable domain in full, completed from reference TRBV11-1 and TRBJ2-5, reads EAEVAQSPRYKITEKSQAVAFWCDPISGHATLYWYRQILGQGPELLVQFQDESVVDDSQLPKDRFSAERLKGVDSTLKIQPAELGDSAMYLCACSFDTCQETQYFGPGTRLLVL.